The clone carrying this TCR beta chain was detected only a few times. These data are taken from a study of T cells after yellow fever vaccination. Germline CDR1 is MNHNS and CDR2 is SASEGT. The CDR3 covers 14 residues. J gave up 5 bases and V 5 bases, and 7 bases lay outside the gene matches. TCRdb redid the calling of the 5' RACE reads with MiXCR, one entry per CDR3 protein. Of approximately 550,000 distinct CDR3 sequences in the sample, 15% to 20% were seen once. The sequence derives from a young man who received the YFV17D yellow fever vaccine. The material was PBMCs, obtained 15 days after the yellow fever booster vaccination. The genes are TRBV6-1 and TRBJ2-5; TRBD2 matches 8 bases. The CDR3 bases are TGTGCCAGCAGTAATAGCGGGATCGGGGAGACCCAGTACTTC. Translation: CASSNSGIGETQYF.